These T cell receptor beta chains were read from a single sample in a study of cytomegalovirus exposure and HLA in healthy donors. TCRdb's copy holds only in-frame clones and misses some; the assay was immunoSEQ multiplex PCR. Of roughly 34,000 clones listed, about 70% are singletons. The specimen was PBMCs. All receptors come from a man in his forties in good health and CMV-seropositive. The CDR3 runs from the conserved cysteine through the conserved F or W. D genes are given only for firm matches. Only part of the rows carry a size: once, few, many, or a class if the clone is expanded.

D gene: .; V gene: TRBV14; clone size: .; J gene: TRBJ1-2; CDR3 protein: CASSPPPQGKFAGYTF; CDR3 DNA: TGTGCCAGCAGCCCACCCCCCCAGGGGAAGTTCGCGGGCTACACCTTC
D gene: TRBD1; V gene: TRBV6-5; clone size: .; J gene: TRBJ2-7; CDR3 protein: CASSYWDRGEQYF; CDR3 DNA: TGTGCCAGCAGTTACTGGGACAGGGGGGAGCAGTACTTC
D gene: .; V gene: TRBV7-9; clone size: .; J gene: TRBJ1-6; CDR3 protein: CASRPPGLRDSPLHF; CDR3 DNA: TGTGCCAGCAGGCCCCCGGGACTGAGGGATTCACCCCTCCACTTT
D gene: .; V gene: TRBV5-1; clone size: .; J gene: TRBJ2-5; CDR3 protein: CASSLGQQETQYF; CDR3 DNA: TGCGCCAGCAGCTTGGGCCAGCAAGAGACCCAGTACTTC
D gene: .; V gene: TRBV28; clone size: .; J gene: TRBJ2-4; CDR3 protein: CASSFRQPQAKNIQYF; CDR3 DNA: TGTGCCAGCAGTTTTAGACAGCCCCAAGCCAAAAACATTCAGTACTTC
D gene: .; V gene: TRBV6-1; clone size: .; J gene: TRBJ1-5; CDR3 protein: CASGILFSGNQPQHF; CDR3 DNA: TGTGCCAGCGGAATATTGTTTTCAGGTAACCAGCCCCAGCATTTT
D gene: TRBD2; V gene: TRBV7-9; clone size: once; J gene: TRBJ2-7; CDR3 protein: CASSLARQGGFEQYF; CDR3 DNA: TGTGCCAGCAGCTTAGCTAGGCAGGGAGGGTTCGAGCAGTACTTC
D gene: .; V gene: TRBV5-6; clone size: .; J gene: TRBJ1-5; CDR3 protein: CASSLSGRSNQPQHF; CDR3 DNA: TGTGCCAGCAGCTTGTCTGGTCGGAGCAATCAGCCCCAGCATTTT
D gene: .; V gene: TRBV2; clone size: .; J gene: TRBJ1-5; CDR3 protein: CASSESRNQPQHF; CDR3 DNA: TGTGCCAGCAGTGAAAGCCGAAATCAGCCCCAGCATTTT
D gene: .; V gene: TRBV18; clone size: .; J gene: TRBJ2-2; CDR3 protein: CASSPLPPDTGELFF; CDR3 DNA: TGTGCCAGCTCACCACTCCCTCCCGACACCGGGGAGCTGTTTTTT
D gene: TRBD1; V gene: TRBV6-6; clone size: few; J gene: TRBJ2-1; CDR3 protein: CASSLGQMNNEQFF; CDR3 DNA: TGTGCCAGCAGCCTGGGACAGATGAACAATGAGCAGTTCTTC
D gene: .; V gene: TRBV25-1; clone size: few; J gene: TRBJ1-2; CDR3 protein: CASSASRGYTF; CDR3 DNA: TGTGCCAGCAGTGCTTCTCGGGGCTACACCTTC
D gene: TRBD2; V gene: TRBV9; clone size: few; J gene: TRBJ2-3; CDR3 protein: CASSVVASGGTTDTQYF; CDR3 DNA: TGTGCCAGCAGCGTAGTGGCTAGCGGGGGGACTACCGATACGCAGTATTTT
D gene: TRBD2; V gene: TRBV6-5; clone size: once; J gene: TRBJ2-3; CDR3 protein: CASSYTSGGTDTQYF; CDR3 DNA: TGTGCCAGCAGTTACACTAGCGGAGGCACAGATACGCAGTATTTT
D gene: .; V gene: TRBV11-2; clone size: .; J gene: TRBJ2-3; CDR3 protein: CASSLVADTQYF; CDR3 DNA: TGTGCCAGCAGCTTAGTAGCAGATACGCAGTATTTT
D gene: .; V gene: TRBV7-9; clone size: .; J gene: TRBJ1-2; CDR3 protein: CSSSLPNF; CDR3 DNA: TGTTCCAGCAGCTTGCCTAACTTC
D gene: TRBD1; V gene: TRBV28; clone size: .; J gene: TRBJ2-7; CDR3 protein: CASSSTGGLRYEQYF; CDR3 DNA: TGTGCCAGCAGTTCGACAGGGGGCCTTCGATACGAGCAGTACTTC
D gene: .; V gene: TRBV13; clone size: .; J gene: TRBJ2-7; CDR3 protein: CASAGSTYEQYF; CDR3 DNA: TGTGCCAGTGCCGGGAGCACCTACGAGCAGTACTTC
D gene: TRBD1; V gene: TRBV20-1; clone size: .; J gene: TRBJ2-5; CDR3 protein: CSARQGETQYF; CDR3 DNA: TGCAGTGCCCGACAGGGAGAGACCCAGTACTTC
D gene: .; V gene: TRBV11-2; clone size: .; J gene: TRBJ1-1; CDR3 protein: CASSFAGGNTEAFF; CDR3 DNA: TGTGCCAGCAGCTTCGCGGGCGGTAACACTGAAGCTTTCTTT
D gene: .; V gene: TRBV19; clone size: few; J gene: TRBJ1-2; CDR3 protein: CASSIETSYGYTF; CDR3 DNA: TGTGCCAGTAGTATAGAAACAAGCTATGGCTACACCTTC
D gene: TRBD1; V gene: TRBV6-4; clone size: .; J gene: TRBJ1-5; CDR3 protein: CASSPDRENQPQHF; CDR3 DNA: TGTGCCAGCAGTCCGGACAGGGAGAATCAGCCCCAGCATTTT
D gene: .; V gene: TRBV18; clone size: .; J gene: TRBJ2-1; CDR3 protein: CASSRTELNNEQFF; CDR3 DNA: TGTGCCAGCTCACGGACAGAACTAAACAATGAGCAGTTCTTC
D gene: .; V gene: TRBV19; clone size: .; J gene: TRBJ2-7; CDR3 protein: CASSTGGPGEQYF; CDR3 DNA: TGTGCCAGTAGTACGGGGGGCCCTGGGGAGCAGTACTTC
D gene: TRBD1; V gene: TRBV7-3; clone size: .; J gene: TRBJ1-1; CDR3 protein: CASSLGTGRTEAFF; CDR3 DNA: TGTGCCAGCAGCTTAGGGACAGGGCGGACTGAAGCTTTCTTT
D gene: .; V gene: TRBV27; clone size: .; J gene: TRBJ1-2; CDR3 protein: CASSLSANYGYTF; CDR3 DNA: TGTGCCAGCAGTTTGTCCGCTAACTATGGCTACACCTTC
D gene: .; V gene: TRBV11-3; clone size: .; J gene: TRBJ1-1; CDR3 protein: CASSWQGYVDTEAFF; CDR3 DNA: TGTGCCAGCAGCTGGCAGGGATATGTGGACACTGAAGCTTTCTTT
D gene: TRBD1; V gene: TRBV11-2; clone size: .; J gene: TRBJ1-1; CDR3 protein: CASSFRDSREAFF; CDR3 DNA: TGTGCCAGCAGCTTTCGGGACAGCCGTGAAGCTTTCTTT
D gene: .; V gene: TRBV14; clone size: .; J gene: TRBJ1-1; CDR3 protein: CASSLLRGRANTEAFF; CDR3 DNA: TGTGCCAGCAGCCTCCTGCGGGGGAGGGCGAACACTGAAGCTTTCTTT
D gene: .; V gene: TRBV19; clone size: .; J gene: TRBJ1-2; CDR3 protein: CASSNDRGYGYTF; CDR3 DNA: TGTGCCAGTAGTAATGACAGAGGCTATGGCTACACCTTC
D gene: .; V gene: TRBV9; clone size: once; J gene: TRBJ2-2; CDR3 protein: CASSVVWGPTGELFF; CDR3 DNA: TGTGCCAGCAGCGTAGTATGGGGGCCCACCGGGGAGCTGTTTTTT
D gene: TRBD2; V gene: TRBV4-2; clone size: .; J gene: TRBJ2-1; CDR3 protein: CASSTLTGGRLDEQFF; CDR3 DNA: TGTGCCAGCAGCACCCTCACGGGGGGGCGTCTCGATGAGCAGTTCTTC
D gene: .; V gene: TRBV5-1; clone size: .; J gene: TRBJ2-1; CDR3 protein: CASSLVFVSYNEQFF; CDR3 DNA: TGCGCCAGCAGCTTGGTATTTGTATCCTACAATGAGCAGTTCTTC
D gene: .; V gene: TRBV28; clone size: .; J gene: TRBJ2-6; CDR3 protein: CASKDQSGSGANVLTF; CDR3 DNA: TGTGCCAGCAAGGATCAGAGCGGCTCTGGGGCCAACGTCCTGACTTTC
D gene: .; V gene: TRBV5-1; clone size: few; J gene: TRBJ1-3; CDR3 protein: CASTRGIGDTIYF; CDR3 DNA: TGCGCCAGCACTCGGGGTATCGGCGACACCATATATTTT
D gene: .; V gene: TRBV28; clone size: .; J gene: TRBJ1-6; CDR3 protein: CASSGGGYNSPLHF; CDR3 DNA: TGTGCCAGCAGTGGCGGGGGCTATAATTCACCCCTCCACTTT
D gene: .; V gene: TRBV5-1; clone size: .; J gene: TRBJ2-7; CDR3 protein: CASSSGLSPYEQYF; CDR3 DNA: TGCGCCAGCAGCTCGGGACTTTCCCCCTACGAGCAGTACTTC
D gene: .; V gene: TRBV5-1; clone size: .; J gene: TRBJ2-3; CDR3 protein: CASSLATGSDTQYF; CDR3 DNA: TGCGCCAGCAGCTTGGCAACAGGGTCAGATACGCAGTATTTT
D gene: TRBD2; V gene: TRBV9; clone size: .; J gene: TRBJ2-3; CDR3 protein: CASSAPRLAATTDTQYF; CDR3 DNA: TGTGCCAGCAGCGCCCCGAGACTAGCGGCCACCACAGATACGCAGTATTTT
D gene: .; V gene: TRBV18; clone size: .; J gene: TRBJ2-5; CDR3 protein: CASSPVRGAGYQETQYF; CDR3 DNA: TGTGCCAGCTCACCAGTAAGGGGTGCTGGGTACCAAGAGACCCAGTACTTC
D gene: TRBD1; V gene: TRBV2; clone size: .; J gene: TRBJ1-5; CDR3 protein: CASRGQGGGPQHF; CDR3 DNA: TGTGCCAGCAGGGGACAGGGAGGTGGGCCCCAGCATTTT
D gene: .; V gene: TRBV5-4; clone size: .; J gene: TRBJ1-2; CDR3 protein: CASSLEQAAGTF; CDR3 DNA: TGTGCCAGCAGCTTGGAACAGGCAGCCGGTACCTTC
D gene: .; V gene: TRBV6-5; clone size: .; J gene: TRBJ1-3; CDR3 protein: CASSYSHGPGNTIYF; CDR3 DNA: TGTGCCAGCAGTTACTCGCACGGTCCGGGAAACACCATATATTTT
D gene: .; V gene: TRBV5-1; clone size: .; J gene: TRBJ1-1; CDR3 protein: CASSLGGPTIRAEAFF; CDR3 DNA: TGCGCCAGCAGCTTGGGGGGGCCCACGATTCGCGCTGAAGCTTTCTTT
D gene: TRBD1; V gene: TRBV6-1; clone size: .; J gene: TRBJ1-4; CDR3 protein: CASSATGGKLFF; CDR3 DNA: TGTGCCAGCAGTGCGACAGGGGGAAAACTGTTTTTT
D gene: .; V gene: TRBV6-6; clone size: .; J gene: TRBJ2-1; CDR3 protein: CASRSSSSGNNEQFF; CDR3 DNA: TGTGCCAGCAGGTCTTCCTCCTCAGGAAACAATGAGCAGTTCTTC
D gene: TRBD2; V gene: TRBV13; clone size: .; J gene: TRBJ2-5; CDR3 protein: CASSSRPAGEYQETQYF; CDR3 DNA: TGTGCCAGCAGCTCCCGTCCAGCGGGGGAGTACCAAGAGACCCAGTACTTC
D gene: TRBD2; V gene: TRBV6-6; clone size: .; J gene: TRBJ2-7; CDR3 protein: CASSYGREGDEQYF; CDR3 DNA: TGTGCCAGCAGTTACGGCAGGGAGGGTGACGAGCAGTACTTC
D gene: .; V gene: TRBV10-3; clone size: .; J gene: TRBJ1-2; CDR3 protein: CAISRQELYGYTF; CDR3 DNA: TGTGCCATCAGTAGGCAGGAACTTTATGGCTACACCTTC